The source of this T cell receptor (beta chain) is a study of shared clonotypes between healthy human individuals. Researchers divided each subset's genomic DNA evenly across several immunoSEQ plates. Libraries were prepared by immunoSEQ multiplex PCR; TCRdb keeps only in-frame clonotypes and omits some of them. The profile shows millions of clones, roughly nine tenths of them singletons. This clone appeared once. Its specificity is unknown. Study-wide results and limits: Sequencing of the sorted subsets was shown by rarefaction to be incomplete despite large depth.

The source of this sequence is a man aged 18 to 29 in good health. Sequencing input: naive CD4+ T cells sorted from blood. As for subset: CD45RA+ positively selected.

The CDR3 region is CVRSVSNQPQHF. The CDR3 coding sequence is TGTGTGAGATCTGTCTCCAATCAGCCCCAGCATTTT. The gene calls are TRBV7-7 and TRBJ1-5; D gene unclear. In germline, CDR1 is SSHAT, CDR2 FNYEAQ (reference sequence). The CDR3 contains 12 residues.